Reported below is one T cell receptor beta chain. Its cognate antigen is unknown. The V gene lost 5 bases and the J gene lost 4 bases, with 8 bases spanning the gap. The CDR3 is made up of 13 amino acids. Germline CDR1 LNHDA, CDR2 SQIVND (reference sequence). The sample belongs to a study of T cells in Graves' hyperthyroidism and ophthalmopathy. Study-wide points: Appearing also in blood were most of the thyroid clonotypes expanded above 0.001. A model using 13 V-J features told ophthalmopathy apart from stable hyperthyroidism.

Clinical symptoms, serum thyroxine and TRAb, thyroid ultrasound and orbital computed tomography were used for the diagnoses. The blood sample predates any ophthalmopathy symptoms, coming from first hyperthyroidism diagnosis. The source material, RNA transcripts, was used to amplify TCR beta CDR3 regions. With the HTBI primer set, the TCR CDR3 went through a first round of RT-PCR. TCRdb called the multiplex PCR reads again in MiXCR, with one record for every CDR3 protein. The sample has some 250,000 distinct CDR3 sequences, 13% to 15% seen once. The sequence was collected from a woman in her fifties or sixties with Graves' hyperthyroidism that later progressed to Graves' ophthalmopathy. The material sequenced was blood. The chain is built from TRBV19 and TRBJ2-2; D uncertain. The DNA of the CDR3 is TGTGCCAGTAGTTTAGGGCCCACCGGGGAGCTGTTTTTT. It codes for CASSLGPTGELFF.